This TCR beta chain is from a study of CD8 T cells in ankylosing spondylitis (dated by TCRdb to 2016 to 2017). Study-level background: The study set out to find disease-linked TCR variants by profiling T cell receptor beta repertoires in ankylosing spondylitis patients and healthy donors. In total, the full study cohort was made up of 100 to 140 healthy donors and 25 ankylosing spondylitis patients. Peripheral blood was sampled, and synovial fluid was additionally collected from ankylosing spondylitis patients.

This clonotype was seen a few times. Its antigen is still unknown. Per-base quality was not reported, and no clone a single base away is much larger than it. Points the paper makes about the study in general: In peripheral blood, the disease-linked clones were found at relatively low frequencies and had a CD8+ phenotype. A TCR beta motif made up of several highly homologous amino acid variants appeared to be characteristic of blood from ankylosing spondylitis patients. The disease-linked clones were reported as significantly enriched in matched synovial fluid samples from ankylosing spondylitis patients. Some motif variants had previously been reported in the synovial fluid and blood of reactive arthritis patients, which suggests shared mechanisms of disease initiation.

Sequencing instrument: Illumina HiSeq 2500. TCR beta libraries were prepared by quantitative 5'-RACE with molecular barcodes. On the authors' methods: To identify disease-linked TCR variants, a new computational method was used, one built on a probabilistic model of VDJ rearrangement. TCRdb reprocessing: public reads trimmed at Q25 with fastp, clones called with MiXCR, in-frame beta chains kept. CDR3 protein sequences are deduplicated, and each keeps its most common genes and DNA. The V and J calls here are based on TCRdb, not the publication. Present in this sample are a few hundred thousand distinct CDR3 sequences, around 21% of which were seen just once. Roughly 3.6% of the sample lies in the top ten. The germline V gene yields MNHEY for CDR1 and SVGAGI for CDR2. The CDR3 numbers 15 residues from cysteine through phenylalanine. The sequence is cut down to CDR3 DNA, 45 bases in frame from base 1. Relative to germline, V is missing 4 bases and J is missing 7 bases, with 9 bases of the junction outside any gene match.

The receptor chain draws on TRBV6-5 and TRBJ2-2; 7 central bases correspond to TRBD1. The specimen was blood, either unsorted or a sorted T cell fraction (not recorded which). This TCR was sampled from a female donor with ankylosing spondylitis or in good health (not recorded which). The CDR3 reads CASSSLLRGIGELFF. The DNA sequence is given as TGTGCCAGCAGTTCATTACTCAGGGGGATCGGGGAGCTGTTTTTT.